These 27 T cell receptor beta chains originate from one sample sequenced in a study of control samples from healthy donors and cancer patients. Only in-frame clones appear in the TCRdb table, and some are missing; sequencing was by immunoSEQ multiplex PCR. The table has 65,000 to 100,000 clones, 91% seen once. What was sequenced was blood. The receptor source for this set is a man between 45 and 60 years old in good health.

CDR3 nucleotide sequence: TGTGCCAGCAGCCGAACCCAGGGGGCGGACACTGAAGCTTTCTTT. It specifies CASSRTQGADTEAFF. The chain has TRBV11-2 and TRBJ1-1, with 8 positions matching TRBD1. The CDR3 is 15 amino acids. Looked up from germline, CDR1 is SGHAT and CDR2 is FQNNGV. Germline trimming cut 5 bases from V and 3 bases from J; bases unmatched to any gene: 8.

The gene calls are TRBV7-2 and TRBJ1-3; D is uncertain. The CDR3 is 12 amino acids. Trimming removed 0 bases at V and 8 bases at J, with 5 bases between. Germline CDR1 and CDR2: SGHTA and FQGNSA. CDR3 in DNA: TGTGCCAGCAGCTTAGCCGGAGACACCATATATTTT. Protein product: CASSLAGDTIYF.

The chain carries TRBV28 and TRBJ1-2; tentatively, D is TRBD1 (6 bases). The CDR3 is 13 residues long. The germline CDR1 and CDR2 sequences are MDHEN and SYDVKM. V lost 8 bases and J lost 1, with 11 bases in between. CDR3 in DNA: TGTGCCAGCTTGGACAGACGTAACTATGGCTACACCTTC. Translated: CASLDRRNYGYTF.

V is TRBV20-1 and J is TRBJ1-4; 7 bases fit TRBD1. V dropped 3 bases and J dropped 4; count of bases not matched to a gene: 11. Germline V gene data show CDR1 as DFQATT and CDR2 as SNEGSKA (reference sequence). This CDR3 spans 16 amino acids. The CDR3 region is CSASQGQTTVNEKLFF. CDR3 in DNA: TGCAGTGCTAGTCAGGGACAGACAACTGTTAATGAAAAACTGTTTTTT.

The chain joins TRBV6-5 to TRBJ2-2; D unclear. Per germline, CDR1 MNHEY and CDR2 SVGAGI. CDR3 length equals 15 residues. V was trimmed by 5 bases and J by 3 bases, leaving 13 bases between them. CDR3 nucleotides: TGTGCCAGCAGTCTAGGACGGCGATACACCGGGGAGCTGTTTTTT. This gives the protein CASSLGRRYTGELFF.

V usage is TRBV4-3 and J usage is TRBJ2-7; D unclear. Per the germline V gene, CDR1 is LGHNA and CDR2 is YSLEER. The CDR3 has 13 amino acids. Trimming took off 2 bases at V and 6 bases at J, with 11 bases between the two ends. The CDR3 is CASSQKIGFEQYF. The CDR3 DNA reads as TGCGCCAGCAGCCAAAAGATTGGGTTCGAGCAGTACTTC.

This chain joins TRBV19 and TRBJ1-4; D unclear. V was clipped by 6 bases and J by 2 bases, with 13 bases between them. Germline CDR1 LNHDA, CDR2 SQIVND (reference sequence). The CDR3 extends over 15 amino acids. The CDR3: CASSRTAATNEKLFF. The CDR3 nucleotides read TGTGCCAGTAGCCGGACGGCTGCCACTAATGAAAAACTGTTTTTT.

This rearrangement joins TRBV14 to TRBJ2-1; a possible D gene is TRBD1 (6 bases). The CDR3 covers 15 residues. Germline lookup yields CDR1 SGHDN and CDR2 FVKESK. Trimming shortened V by 0 bases and J by 9 bases, and 15 bases separated the two germline ends. This CDR3 is CASSQDYVRGGEQFF. CDR3 nucleotides: TGTGCCAGCAGCCAAGATTACGTTAGAGGGGGTGAGCAGTTCTTC.

This chain connects TRBV24-1 to TRBJ2-3; 9 bases align to TRBD1. Germline V lookup: CDR1 KGHDR, CDR2 SFDVKD. J gave up 4 bases and V 7 bases, and 2 bases lay outside the gene matches. CDR3 size: 13 residues. The CDR3 reads CATRGQGSDTQYF. The CDR3 nucleotides are TGTGCCACCAGGGGACAGGGATCAGATACGCAGTATTTT.

The chain employs TRBV4-1 and TRBJ2-3; 7 nucleotides line up with TRBD1. V was clipped by 0 bases and J by 6 bases; unmatched bases: 12. Germline assignment: CDR1 MGHRA and CDR2 YSYEKL. The CDR3 extends over 17 amino acids. The CDR3, as DNA: TGCGCCAGCAGCCAAGATAAGCTAAGGGGGCTGTCGGATACGCAGTATTTT. Protein sequence: CASSQDKLRGLSDTQYF.

The chain has TRBV13 and TRBJ1-2, with D unresolved. V was shortened by 4 bases and J by 3 bases, with 9 bases between the two germline ends. This CDR3 has 13 residues. Germline lookup yields CDR1 PRHDT and CDR2 FYEKMQ (reference sequence). The CDR3 spells CASSSYQDYGYTF. The CDR3 DNA follows: TGTGCCAGCAGCTCATATCAAGACTATGGCTACACCTTC. Combining the CDR3 with reference TRBV13 and TRBJ1-2 gives the whole variable domain AAGVIQSPRHLIKEKRETATLKCYPIPRHDTVYWYQQGPGQDPQFLISFYEKMQSDKGSIPDRFSAQQFSDYHSELNMSSLELGDSALYFCASSSYQDYGYTFGSGTRLTVV.

This clone was observed a few times. V gene TRBV2 combines with J gene TRBJ1-2; no clear D gene. The CDR3 covers 12 residues. Between the trimmed V and J ends, which lost 4 bases and 4 bases, there was a span of 7 bases. CDR1 is SNHLY, CDR2 FYNNEI, per germline. CDR3 DNA: TGTGCCAGCAGTGCCCGAGGCTATGGCTACACCTTC. Encoded protein: CASSARGYGYTF.

This chain links TRBV5-1 with TRBJ1-3; D call uncertain. The ends were cut back, 5 bases at V and 2 bases at J, with 8 bases in the middle. This CDR3 spans 13 amino acids. Germline-derived CDR1 and CDR2 are SGHRS and YFSETQ. The CDR3 coding sequence is TGCGCCAGCAGAGGGCGAGCTGGAAACACCATATATTTT. Translating it yields CASRGRAGNTIYF.

V gene TRBV19 combines with J gene TRBJ1-1, with 10 bases matching TRBD1. The CDR3 length is 17 residues. Per the germline V gene, CDR1 is LNHDA and CDR2 is SQIVND (reference sequence). J lost 3 bases, V lost 5 bases, and 12 bases had no gene match. CDR3 DNA sequence: TGTGCCAGTAGTCCCCGGGACAGGGGAGGTTCGGACACTGAAGCTTTCTTT. It yields the protein CASSPRDRGGSDTEAFF.

J is TRBJ2-7 and V is TRBV5-6; 9 bases match TRBD1. The germline V gene has CDR1 SGHDT and CDR2 YYEEEE. Trimming removed 2 bases from V and 3 bases from J; junction bases left unmatched: 9. The CDR3 totals 16 residues. The CDR3 nucleotides are TGTGCCAGCAGCTTTTCCCGACAGGGGGTGATCTACGAGCAGTACTTC. Encoded protein: CASSFSRQGVIYEQYF.

V is TRBV7-9 and J is TRBJ1-2; D unclear. CDR1 and CDR2 from the germline V gene are SEHNR and FQNEAQ (reference sequence). V lost 8 bases to trimming and J lost 2 bases, with 12 bases between them. This CDR3 comprises 13 residues. The CDR3: CASGSGPNYGYTF. DNA of the CDR3: TGTGCCAGCGGCTCAGGTCCCAACTATGGCTACACCTTC. Drawing the rest from reference TRBV7-9 and TRBJ1-2, the complete variable domain is DTGVSQNPRHKITKRGQNVTFRCDPISEHNRLYWYRQTLGQGPEFLTYFQNEAQLEKSRLLSDRFSAERPKGSFSTLEIQRTEQGDSAMYLCASGSGPNYGYTFGSGTRLTVV.

The sample holds many counts of this clone. The V gene is TRBV24-1, the J gene TRBJ2-7; unclear D gene. CDR1 and CDR2 from the germline V gene are KGHDR and SFDVKD. This CDR3 spans 15 amino acids. Deletions cut 4 bases from V and 2 bases from J, with 14 bases between. For the CDR3, the DNA is TGTGCCACCAGTGACGGGTCCCCAGGAACCTACGAGCAGTACTTC. As protein: CATSDGSPGTYEQYF.

V is TRBV12-3 or TRBV12-4 and J is TRBJ2-7, with no clear D. There are 13 residues in the CDR3. V lost 5 bases and J 2 bases, leaving 10 bases between the germline ends. CDR3 nucleotide sequence: TGTGCCAGCAGTAAGACAAACACCTACGAGCAGTACTTC. It specifies CASSKTNTYEQYF.

V gene TRBV24-1 combines with J gene TRBJ2-3; 9 nucleotides agree with TRBD1. The CDR3 has 15 amino acids. From germline, CDR1 is KGHDR and CDR2 SFDVKD. V lost 4 bases to trimming and J lost 3 bases; unmatched junction nucleotides: 4. CDR3 protein: CATSDTGTGTDTQYF. The CDR3 nucleotides are TGTGCCACCAGTGACACCGGGACAGGGACAGATACGCAGTATTTT.

The table lists this clone with a count of one. The gene calls are TRBV6-5 and TRBJ1-2; D is uncertain. Trimming left V 2 bases short and J 3 bases short, with 7 bases between. This CDR3 comprises 13 residues. CDR1 MNHEY and CDR2 SVGAGI come from the germline V gene. The CDR3 DNA reads as TGTGCCAGCAGTTACCGGACCTACTATGGCTACACCTTC. Protein product: CASSYRTYYGYTF.

The rearrangement links TRBV6-5 to TRBJ2-2; D call uncertain. In germline, CDR1 is MNHEY, CDR2 SVGAGI. V was cut by 2 bases and J by 7 bases, with 11 bases left in between. The CDR3 is made up of 14 amino acids. CDR3 residues: CASSYRVGVGELFF. As DNA, the CDR3 is TGTGCCAGCAGTTACAGGGTTGGAGTCGGGGAGCTGTTTTTT.

The CDR3 DNA sequence: TGTGCCACCACCTATTCCGTGAACACTGAAGCTTTCTTT. Protein sequence: CATTYSVNTEAFF. This chain connects TRBV6-5 to TRBJ1-1; D is ambiguous. Germline V gives CDR1 MNHEY, CDR2 SVGAGI. Deletions cut 10 bases from V and 0 bases from J, with 12 bases between. The CDR3 sequence is 13 residues long.

The chain couples TRBV14 to TRBJ2-2, with D uncertain. In germline, CDR1 is SGHDN, CDR2 FVKESK. V was shortened by 1 base and J by 7 bases, with 7 bases between the two germline ends. The CDR3 is 13 residues long. The CDR3 DNA reads as TGTGCCAGCAGCCAAGTTCGTGTCGGGGAGCTGTTTTTT. Its protein product is CASSQVRVGELFF.

The chain is built from TRBV30 and TRBJ2-3; 8 bases agree with TRBD2. Germline CDR1 and CDR2: GTSNPN and SVGIG (reference sequence). V was pared by 2 bases and J by 3 bases, with 13 bases of the junction left unmatched. This CDR3 region has 17 residues. DNA of the CDR3: TGTGCCTGGAGTTTATATTCGGGGGGGCCCCTAACAGATACGCAGTATTTT. This gives the protein CAWSLYSGGPLTDTQYF.

This sequence joins TRBV6-4 and TRBJ2-3; 7 bases line up with TRBD2. This CDR3 has 15 residues. Germline values: CDR1 MRHNA, CDR2 SNTAGT. Trimming at V came to 6 bases and at J to 2 bases, leaving 8 bases not matched to a gene. In DNA, the CDR3 is TGTGCCAGCAGAGAAAGCGGGGTGGTCACAGATACGCAGTATTTT. It specifies CASRESGVVTDTQYF.

CDR3 DNA: TGTGCCAGTAGTCCCCTGGGCCCGGCCGAAAAACTGTTTTTT. Protein product: CASSPLGPAEKLFF. The chain combines TRBV19 with TRBJ1-4; D is unclear. The V gene lost 5 bases and the J gene lost 8 bases, with 15 bases spanning the gap. The V gene's germline CDR1 is LNHDA and CDR2 SQIVND (reference sequence). The CDR3 is 14 residues long.

V and J are TRBV9 and TRBJ2-3, with D possibly being TRBD2 (6 bases). Germline values: CDR1 SGDLS, CDR2 YYNGEE. This CDR3 spans 16 amino acids. V lost 0 bases and J 1 base, leaving 12 bases between the germline ends. The CDR3 here is CASSVGGTYRTDTQYF. The CDR3 nucleotides read TGTGCCAGCAGCGTAGGTGGGACTTACCGCACAGATACGCAGTATTTT.